This T cell receptor beta chain was obtained from a study of cytomegalovirus exposure and HLA in healthy donors. Whole-study findings and limits: Productive status was seen about 87% or about 30% of the time for most TCR beta V segments in an earlier analysis. Within the data, a cluster of highly shared sequence variants was likely a sequencing artifact.

With 60 Vbeta and 13 Jbeta primers, the PCR was carried out. In the original analysis: An analysis that came later counted 80 million or so unique TCR beta chains, around 12 million shared. Generated by immunoSEQ multiplex PCR, the TCRdb table keeps only in-frame clones and is missing some. V and J calls and clone size are as listed in that table; D and trimming were resolved from the DNA. In the table there are about 190,000 clones, about 77% of which are singletons. The sample holds a few counts of this clone. The antigen remains undetermined. The length of the CDR3 is 11 residues. Trimming removed 3 bases from V and 9 bases from J, with 12 bases in between. The germline V gene encodes CDR1 GTSNPN and CDR2 SVGIG (reference sequence).

The sequencing sample was made of PBMCs. The rearrangement joins TRBV30 to TRBJ2-7; D not certain. The sequence came from a woman between 25 and 40 years old in good health and CMV-seropositive. The CDR3 DNA reads TGTGCCTGGAGGTCCCTACGAGGGCAGTACTTC. It yields the protein CAWRSLRGQYF.